Below, 5 T cell receptor beta chains from the same sample are listed, as sequenced in a study of molecular identifiers for immune sequencing clone quantification. Each CDR3 protein is one row after TCRdb ran MiXCR on the PCR reads. This sample carries about 320,000 distinct CDR3 sequences, roughly a quarter of them seen once, and the ten largest clones take approximately 0.74%. Sequences were obtained from naive CD8+ T cells from blood, with Jurkat cell RNA spiked in. The subset here: FACS-sorted CD8+CD4-CCR7+CD45RA+ naive T cells. The receptor set was obtained from a human donor in good health. Some libraries in this study had Jurkat cell RNA spiked in.

This clonotype was counted a few times. V is TRBV12-5 and J is TRBJ2-1; D is ambiguous. Trimming removed 3 bases at V and 7 bases at J, with 13 bases between. Germline loops: CDR1 LGHNT, CDR2 FRNRAP. The CDR3 loop spans 14 amino acids. In nucleotides, the CDR3 is TGTGCTAGTGGTTTTAGTGGACCTACTAATGAGCAGTTCTTC. Protein: CASGFSGPTNEQFF.

This clonotype was seen a few times. The V call is TRBV28, the J call TRBJ2-7, with D possibly called TRBD1 or TRBD2 (6 bases each). This CDR3 region has 15 residues. Deletions cut 2 bases from V and 0 bases from J, with 11 bases between. Per germline, CDR1 MDHEN and CDR2 SYDVKM. The DNA of the CDR3 is TGTGCCAGCAGTTTACGGCGGGACACCTCCTACGAGCAGTACTTC. Its protein is CASSLRRDTSYEQYF.

This clonotype appeared a few times. This rearrangement joins TRBV6-2 or TRBV6-3 to TRBJ2-3; the match to TRBD2 covers 7 bases. CDR3 size: 16 residues. Germline CDR1 MNHEY, CDR2 SVGEGT. The trim removed 6 bases at V and 7 bases at J, leaving 16 bases unmatched. For the CDR3, the DNA is TGTGCCAGCAGCCCCAGACTAGCTGGTTTAGAATATACGCAGTATTTT. The encoded protein is CASSPRLAGLEYTQYF.

The sample holds a few counts of this clonotype. This rearrangement joins TRBV28 to TRBJ1-1; D remains unclear. In germline, CDR1 is MDHEN, CDR2 SYDVKM. Trimming stripped 6 bases from V and 4 bases from J, with 15 bases between. CDR3 length: 14 residues. In DNA, the CDR3 is TGTGCCAGCAGCCTTCCGGACCTTGGCACTGAAGCTTTCTTT. This sequence encodes CASSLPDLGTEAFF.

This clonotype has just a few counts. The chain uses TRBV27 and TRBJ2-6, with D possibly called TRBD1 or TRBD2 (5 bases each). Germline assignment: CDR1 MNHEY and CDR2 SMNVEV (reference sequence). V was shortened by 3 bases and J by 0 bases, with 12 bases between the two germline ends. The CDR3 spans 17 residues. CDR3 sequence (DNA): TGTGCCAGCAGTTTTCTGGGACGTAGCTCTGGGGCCAACGTCCTGACTTTC. It is translated as CASSFLGRSSGANVLTF. Combining the CDR3 with reference TRBV27 and TRBJ2-6 gives the whole variable domain EAQVTQNPRYLITVTGKKLTVTCSQNMNHEYMSWYRQDPGLGLRQIYYSMNVEVTDKGDVPEGYKVSRKEKRNFPLILESPSPNQTSLYFCASSFLGRSSGANVLTFGAGSRLTVL.